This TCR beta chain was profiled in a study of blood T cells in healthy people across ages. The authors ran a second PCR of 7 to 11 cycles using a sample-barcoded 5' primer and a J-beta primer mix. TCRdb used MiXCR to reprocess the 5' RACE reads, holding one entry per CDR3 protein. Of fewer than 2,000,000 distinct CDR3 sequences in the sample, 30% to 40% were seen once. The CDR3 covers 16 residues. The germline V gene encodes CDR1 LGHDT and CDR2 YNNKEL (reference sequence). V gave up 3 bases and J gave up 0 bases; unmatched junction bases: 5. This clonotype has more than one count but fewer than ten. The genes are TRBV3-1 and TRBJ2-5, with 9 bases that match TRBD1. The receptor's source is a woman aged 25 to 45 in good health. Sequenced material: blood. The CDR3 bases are TGTGCCAGCAGCCAGGTAGACAGGGGGAACCAAGAGACCCAGTACTTC. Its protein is CASSQVDRGNQETQYF.